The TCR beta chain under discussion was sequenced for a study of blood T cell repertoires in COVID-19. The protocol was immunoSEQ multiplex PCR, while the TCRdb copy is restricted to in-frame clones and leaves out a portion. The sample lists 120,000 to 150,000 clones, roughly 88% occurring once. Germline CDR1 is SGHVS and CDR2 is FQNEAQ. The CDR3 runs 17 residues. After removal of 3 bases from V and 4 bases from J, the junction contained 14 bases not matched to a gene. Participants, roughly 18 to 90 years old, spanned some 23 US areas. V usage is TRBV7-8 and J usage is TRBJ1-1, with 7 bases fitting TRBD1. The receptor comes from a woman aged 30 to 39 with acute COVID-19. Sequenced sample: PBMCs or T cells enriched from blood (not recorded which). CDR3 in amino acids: CASSFGLEGRGSTEAFF. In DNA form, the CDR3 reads TGTGCCAGCAGCTTTGGGCTTGAGGGCAGGGGGAGCACTGAAGCTTTCTTT.